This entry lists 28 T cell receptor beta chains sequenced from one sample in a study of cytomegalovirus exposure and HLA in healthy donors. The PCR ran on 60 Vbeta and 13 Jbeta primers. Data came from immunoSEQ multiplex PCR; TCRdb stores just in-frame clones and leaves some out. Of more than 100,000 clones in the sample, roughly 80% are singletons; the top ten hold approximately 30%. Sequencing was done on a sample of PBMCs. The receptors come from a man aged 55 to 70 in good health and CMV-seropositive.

The CDR3 loop reads CASSLGGSGGLSYNEQFF. The CDR3, as DNA: TGCGCCAGCAGCTTGGGGGGTAGCGGGGGCCTCTCCTACAATGAGCAGTTCTTC. This chain links TRBV5-1 with TRBJ2-1, with 9 bases identical to TRBD2. J lost 0 bases, V lost 0 bases, and 7 bases had no gene match. From germline, CDR1 is SGHRS and CDR2 YFSETQ. The CDR3 has 18 residues.

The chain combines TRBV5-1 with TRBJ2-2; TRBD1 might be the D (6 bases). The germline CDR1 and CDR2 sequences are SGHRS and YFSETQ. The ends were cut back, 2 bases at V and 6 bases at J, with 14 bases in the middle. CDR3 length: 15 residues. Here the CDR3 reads CASSFLLQGPGELFF. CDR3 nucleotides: TGCGCCAGCAGCTTCCTACTACAGGGTCCCGGGGAGCTGTTTTTT.

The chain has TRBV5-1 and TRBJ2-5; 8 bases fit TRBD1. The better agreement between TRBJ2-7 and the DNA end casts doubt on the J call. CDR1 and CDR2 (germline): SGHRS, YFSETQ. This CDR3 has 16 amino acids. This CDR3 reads CASSLAMDRVAYEQYF. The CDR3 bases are TGCGCCAGCAGCCTGGCTATGGACAGGGTGGCCTACGAGCAGTACTTC.

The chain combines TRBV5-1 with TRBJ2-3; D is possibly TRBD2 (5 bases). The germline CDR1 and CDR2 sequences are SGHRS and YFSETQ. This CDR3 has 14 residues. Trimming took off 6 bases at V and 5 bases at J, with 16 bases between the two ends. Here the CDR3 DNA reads TGCGCCAGCAAGGGAGCGAGTAAAGAAGATACGCAGTATTTT. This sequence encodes CASKGASKEDTQYF.

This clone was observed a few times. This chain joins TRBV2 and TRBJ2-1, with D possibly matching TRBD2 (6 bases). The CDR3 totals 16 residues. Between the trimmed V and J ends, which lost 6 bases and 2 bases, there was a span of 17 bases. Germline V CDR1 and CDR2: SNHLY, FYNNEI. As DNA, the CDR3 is TGTGCCAGCAGACCACGGAGGGAGAGGGCCTACAATGAGCAGTTCTTC. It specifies CASRPRRERAYNEQFF.

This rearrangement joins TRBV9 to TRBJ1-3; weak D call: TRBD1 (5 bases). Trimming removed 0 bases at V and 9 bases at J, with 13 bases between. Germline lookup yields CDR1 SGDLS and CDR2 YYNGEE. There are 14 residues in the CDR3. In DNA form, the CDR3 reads TGTGCCAGCAGCGTAGCGGGGGGTTCCGTCACCATATATTTT. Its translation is CASSVAGGSVTIYF.

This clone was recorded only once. The CDR3 region has the DNA TGTGCCAGCAGTACCGGAGGAGGGGGGGTAGTAAACTACGAGCAGTACTTC. Its translation: CASSTGGGGVVNYEQYF. The V and J genes are TRBV25-1 and TRBJ2-7; D may be TRBD2 (7 bases). This CDR3 spans 17 amino acids. V was shortened by 5 bases and J by 3 bases, with 23 bases between the two germline ends. Germline CDR1 and CDR2: MGHDK and SYGVNS.

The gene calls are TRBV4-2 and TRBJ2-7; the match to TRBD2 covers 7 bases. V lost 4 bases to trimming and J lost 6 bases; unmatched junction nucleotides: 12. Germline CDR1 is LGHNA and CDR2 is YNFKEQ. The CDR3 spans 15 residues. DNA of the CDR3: TGTGCCAGCAGCCTTCGTCCGGGGAGGGGAAGCGAGCAGTACTTC. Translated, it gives CASSLRPGRGSEQYF.

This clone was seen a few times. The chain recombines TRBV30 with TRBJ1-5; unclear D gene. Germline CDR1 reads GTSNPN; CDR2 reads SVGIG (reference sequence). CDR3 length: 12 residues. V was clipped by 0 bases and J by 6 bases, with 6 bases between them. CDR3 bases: TGTGCCTGGAGTGTACGGGGTCAGCCCCAGCATTTT. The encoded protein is CAWSVRGQPQHF.

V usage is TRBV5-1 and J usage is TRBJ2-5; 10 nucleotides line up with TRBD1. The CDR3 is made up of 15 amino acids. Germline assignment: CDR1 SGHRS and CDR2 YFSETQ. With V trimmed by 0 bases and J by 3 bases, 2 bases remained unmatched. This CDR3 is CASSLVGTGEETQYF. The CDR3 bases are TGCGCCAGCAGCTTGGTAGGGACAGGGGAAGAGACCCAGTACTTC.

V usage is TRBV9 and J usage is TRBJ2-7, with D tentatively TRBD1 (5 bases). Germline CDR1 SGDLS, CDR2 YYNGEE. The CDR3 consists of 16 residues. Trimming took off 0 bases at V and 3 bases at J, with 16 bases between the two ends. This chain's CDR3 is CASSVAGRATGYEQYF. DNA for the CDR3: TGTGCCAGCAGCGTAGCTGGCAGGGCCACGGGCTACGAGCAGTACTTC.

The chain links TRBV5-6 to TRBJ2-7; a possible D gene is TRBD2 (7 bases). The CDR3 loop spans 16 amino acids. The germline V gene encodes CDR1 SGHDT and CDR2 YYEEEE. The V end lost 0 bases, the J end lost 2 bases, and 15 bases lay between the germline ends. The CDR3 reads CASSLAGGLGTYEQYF. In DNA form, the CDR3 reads TGTGCCAGCAGCTTGGCCGGGGGGCTAGGCACCTACGAGCAGTACTTC.

The DNA of the CDR3 is TGTGCCAGCAGCTTAGGGACAGTAGGAATTACTACGGGGGAGCAGTACTTC. It specifies CASSLGTVGITTGEQYF. The chain couples TRBV7-6 to TRBJ2-7, with D maybe TRBD1 (6 bases). CDR1 and CDR2 (germline): SGHVS, FNYEAQ. The CDR3 consists of 17 residues. V shed 1 base and J shed 7 bases, with 23 bases lying between them.

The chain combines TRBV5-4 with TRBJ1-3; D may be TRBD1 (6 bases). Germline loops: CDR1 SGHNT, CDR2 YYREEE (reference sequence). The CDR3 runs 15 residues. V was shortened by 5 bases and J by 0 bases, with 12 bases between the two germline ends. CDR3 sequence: CASSPRTDSGNTIYF. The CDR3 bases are TGTGCCAGCAGTCCAAGGACAGACTCTGGAAACACCATATATTTT.

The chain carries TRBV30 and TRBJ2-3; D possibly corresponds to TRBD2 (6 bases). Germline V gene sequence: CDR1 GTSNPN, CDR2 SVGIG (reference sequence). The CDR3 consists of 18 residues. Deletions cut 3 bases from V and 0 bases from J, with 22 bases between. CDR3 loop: CAWSPLVGGLSSTDTQYF. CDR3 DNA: TGTGCCTGGAGCCCCCTTGTGGGGGGACTCTCTAGCACAGATACGCAGTATTTT.

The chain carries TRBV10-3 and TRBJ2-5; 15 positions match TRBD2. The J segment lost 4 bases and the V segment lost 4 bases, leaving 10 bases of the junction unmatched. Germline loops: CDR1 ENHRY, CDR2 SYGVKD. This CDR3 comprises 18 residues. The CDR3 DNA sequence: TGTGCCATCAGTGCCCCGGGACTAGCGGGAGGAGGAGGAGAGACCCAGTACTTC. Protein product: CAISAPGLAGGGGETQYF.

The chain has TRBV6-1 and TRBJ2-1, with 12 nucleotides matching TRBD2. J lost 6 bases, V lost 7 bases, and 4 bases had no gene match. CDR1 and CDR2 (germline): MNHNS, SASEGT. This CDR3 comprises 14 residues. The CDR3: CASILAGGGNEQFF. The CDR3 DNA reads TGTGCCAGCATCCTAGCGGGAGGGGGCAATGAGCAGTTCTTC.

The CDR3 loop reads CASSPLGGQNIQYF. DNA of the CDR3: TGTGCCAGCAGCCCCCTCGGGGGGCAAAACATTCAGTACTTC. The V gene is TRBV6-5, the J gene TRBJ2-4, with a weak D call TRBD2 (7 bases). The CDR3 spans 14 residues. Trimming took 6 bases from V and 5 from J, leaving 14 bases between them. The germline V gene encodes CDR1 MNHEY and CDR2 SVGAGI.

The CDR3 loop reads CASSSPGQNLGYTF. CDR3 DNA sequence: TGTGCCAGCAGTTCGCCGGGACAGAACCTGGGCTACACCTTC. This chain links TRBV27 with TRBJ1-2, with TRBD1 matching over 7 bases. The length of the CDR3 is 14 residues. V dropped 4 bases and J dropped 8; count of bases not matched to a gene: 10. The germline CDR1 and CDR2 sequences are MNHEY and SMNVEV (reference sequence).

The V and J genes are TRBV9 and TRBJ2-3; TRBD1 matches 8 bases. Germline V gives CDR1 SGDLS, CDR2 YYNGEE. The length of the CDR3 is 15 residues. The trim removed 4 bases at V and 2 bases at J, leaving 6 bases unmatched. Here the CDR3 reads CASSTRQGITDTQYF. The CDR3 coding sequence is TGTGCCAGCAGCACCCGACAGGGGATCACAGATACGCAGTATTTT.

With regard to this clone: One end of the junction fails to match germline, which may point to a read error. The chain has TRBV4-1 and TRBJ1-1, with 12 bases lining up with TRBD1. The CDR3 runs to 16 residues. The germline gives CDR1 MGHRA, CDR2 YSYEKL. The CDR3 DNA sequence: TGTGCCAGCAGCCGGGGGGGACAGGGGGCGCGTAATGAAGCTTTCTTT. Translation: CASSRGGQGARNEAFF.

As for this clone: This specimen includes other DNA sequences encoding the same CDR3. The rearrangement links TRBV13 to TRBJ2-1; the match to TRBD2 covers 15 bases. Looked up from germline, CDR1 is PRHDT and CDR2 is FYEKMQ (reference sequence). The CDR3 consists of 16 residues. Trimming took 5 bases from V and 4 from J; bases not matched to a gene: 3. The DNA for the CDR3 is TGTGCCAGCAGCCCCGGACTAGCGGGAGGGTACAATGAGCAGTTCTTC. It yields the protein CASSPGLAGGYNEQFF.

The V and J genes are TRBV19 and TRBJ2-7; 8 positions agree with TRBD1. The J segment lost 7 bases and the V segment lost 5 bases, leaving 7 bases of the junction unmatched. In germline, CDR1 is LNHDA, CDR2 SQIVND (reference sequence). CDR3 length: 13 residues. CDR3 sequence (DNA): TGTGCCAGTAGTTGGGACAGGTCTACGGAGCAGTACTTC. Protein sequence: CASSWDRSTEQYF.

The CDR3 bases are TGTGCCACCAGGGGCTTGAAGCGGGGGGGCCCAGATACGCAGTATTTT. This translates into CATRGLKRGGPDTQYF. The rearrangement uses TRBV15 and TRBJ2-3, with TRBD2 matching 10 bases. Germline-derived CDR1 and CDR2 are LNHNV and YYDKDF (reference sequence). V was pared by 6 bases and J by 4 bases, with 10 bases of the junction left unmatched. The CDR3 length is 16 residues.

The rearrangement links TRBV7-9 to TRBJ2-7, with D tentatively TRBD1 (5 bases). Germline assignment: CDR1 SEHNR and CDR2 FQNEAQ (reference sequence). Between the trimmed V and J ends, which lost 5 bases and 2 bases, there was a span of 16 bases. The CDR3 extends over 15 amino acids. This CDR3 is CASSPGPAATYEQYF. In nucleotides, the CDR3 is TGTGCCAGCAGCCCAGGGCCGGCGGCAACCTACGAGCAGTACTTC.

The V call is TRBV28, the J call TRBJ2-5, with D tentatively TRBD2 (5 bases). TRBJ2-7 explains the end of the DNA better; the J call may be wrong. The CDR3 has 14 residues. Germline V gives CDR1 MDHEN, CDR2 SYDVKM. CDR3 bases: TGTGCCAGCAGTTCTCCCGGACTCGACTACGAGCAGTACTTC. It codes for CASSSPGLDYEQYF.

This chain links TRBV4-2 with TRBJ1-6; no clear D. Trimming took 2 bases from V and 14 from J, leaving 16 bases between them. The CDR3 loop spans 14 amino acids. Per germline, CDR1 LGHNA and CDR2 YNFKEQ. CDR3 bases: TGTGCCAGCAGCCAACCGAGGGCCCAATTATCCCTCCACTTT. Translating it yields CASSQPRAQLSLHF.

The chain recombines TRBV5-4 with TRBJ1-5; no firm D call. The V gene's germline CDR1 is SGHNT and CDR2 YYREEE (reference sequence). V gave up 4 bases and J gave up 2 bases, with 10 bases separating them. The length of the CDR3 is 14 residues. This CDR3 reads CASSIDTGNQPQHF. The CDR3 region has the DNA TGTGCCAGCAGCATAGACACCGGCAATCAGCCCCAGCATTTT.